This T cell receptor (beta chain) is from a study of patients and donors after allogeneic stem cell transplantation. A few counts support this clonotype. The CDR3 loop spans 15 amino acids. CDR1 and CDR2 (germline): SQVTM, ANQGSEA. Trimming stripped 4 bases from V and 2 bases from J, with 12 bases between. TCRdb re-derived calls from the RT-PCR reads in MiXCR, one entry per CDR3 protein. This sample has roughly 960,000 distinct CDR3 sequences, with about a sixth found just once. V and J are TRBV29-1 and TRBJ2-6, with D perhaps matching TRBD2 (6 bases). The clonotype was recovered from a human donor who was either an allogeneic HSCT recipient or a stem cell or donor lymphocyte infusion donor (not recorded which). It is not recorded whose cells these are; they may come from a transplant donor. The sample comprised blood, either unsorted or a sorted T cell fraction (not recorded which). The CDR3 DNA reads TGCAGCGTTGGGGGCGGGGCACCTGGGGCCAACGTCCTGACTTTC. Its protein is CSVGGGAPGANVLTF.